Here is one T cell receptor beta chain with its context. The antigen is undetermined. TCRdb's copy holds only in-frame clones and misses some; the assay was immunoSEQ multiplex PCR. The profile shows millions of clones, approximately 94% of them singletons. The entry originates in a study of shared clonotypes between healthy human individuals. Only CD45RO-negative cells positively selected for CCR7 counted as naive CD8 cells, so terminally differentiated effector memory CD45RA+ cells were excluded. This CDR3 spans 16 amino acids. With V trimmed by 1 base and J by 1 base, 5 bases remained unmatched. Germline V gives CDR1 LNHDA, CDR2 SQIVND (reference sequence). Study-level findings and limits: Sharing across four donors was highest in naive CD4 (around 5%) and lowest in memory CD8 (around 0.4%).

Input material: naive CD8+ T cells sorted from blood. The chain is built from TRBV19 and TRBJ2-3; 7 bases map to TRBD2. This sequence was found in a man between 18 and 29 years old in good health. The CDR3 sequence is CASSIGPAGGTDTQYF. The CDR3 bases are TGTGCCAGTAGTATAGGCCCGGCGGGGGGCACAGATACGCAGTATTTT.